One sample yielded the 11 T cell receptor beta chains listed below, sequenced in a study of blood T cell repertoires in COVID-19. The method was immunoSEQ multiplex PCR; TCRdb's version includes in-frame clones alone and lacks a portion of them. The sample carries about 180,000 clones, about 84% recorded once. Sequenced material: PBMCs or T cells enriched from blood (not recorded which). Receptor source: a woman aged 25-40 years who had recovered from COVID-19.

The chain has TRBV29-1 and TRBJ2-6; perhaps TRBD1 as D (6 bases). The CDR3 loop spans 16 amino acids. Per the germline V gene, CDR1 is SQVTM and CDR2 is ANQGSEA. Trimming removed 3 bases at V and 2 bases at J, with 14 bases between. This CDR3 reads CSVDRIPGAGANVLTF. DNA of the CDR3: TGCAGCGTTGACAGGATACCAGGGGCTGGGGCCAACGTCCTGACTTTC.

This clone is a singleton in its sample. The chain uses TRBV6-5 and TRBJ2-7; 7 bases map to TRBD2. The CDR3 has 14 amino acids. The V segment lost 5 bases and the J segment 2 bases; nucleotides outside the gene matches: 6. Germline values: CDR1 MNHEY, CDR2 SVGAGI. The CDR3 reads CASSPGTTAYEQYF. CDR3 coding DNA: TGTGCCAGCAGTCCCGGGACTACCGCCTACGAGCAGTACTTC.

This chain uses TRBV5-1 with TRBJ2-5, with a possible D match to TRBD2 (6 bases). CDR1 and CDR2 (germline): SGHRS, YFSETQ. V was shortened by 2 bases and J by 4 bases, with 9 bases between the two germline ends. This CDR3 contains 13 residues. CDR3 residues: CASSFVGGETQYF. In DNA, the CDR3 is TGCGCCAGCAGCTTCGTGGGAGGAGAGACCCAGTACTTC.

The chain links TRBV20-1 to TRBJ2-3; 9 bases map to TRBD2. The CDR3 sequence is 16 residues long. V lost 3 bases to trimming and J lost 4 bases; unmatched junction nucleotides: 11. The germline V gene has CDR1 DFQATT and CDR2 SNEGSKA (reference sequence). Here the CDR3 DNA reads TGCAGTGCTAGTCGCCCGGGACTAGCTAATTCAGATACGCAGTATTTT. Protein product: CSASRPGLANSDTQYF.

The chain couples TRBV6-5 to TRBJ2-3; 7 bases are shared with TRBD2. The germline gives CDR1 MNHEY, CDR2 SVGAGI. Trimming took 5 bases from V and 3 from J; bases not matched to a gene: 5. There are 14 residues in the CDR3. CDR3 protein: CASSLRDYTDTQYF. CDR3 nucleotides: TGTGCCAGCAGTCTTCGGGACTATACAGATACGCAGTATTTT.

The CDR3 region has the DNA TGTGCCAGCAGCCCAACTAGCGGCGGCGGGGAGCTGTTTTTT. This translates into CASSPTSGGGELFF. V is TRBV7-2 and J is TRBJ2-2; TRBD2 matches 8 bases. The germline V gene has CDR1 SGHTA and CDR2 FQGNSA. The ends lost 5 bases at V and 7 bases at J; junction bases unmatched: 6. The CDR3 runs to 14 residues.

CDR3 amino acids: CASSSSSYEQYF. The CDR3 DNA sequence: TGTGCCAGCAGCTCGAGCTCCTACGAGCAGTACTTC. The J gene is TRBJ2-7, the V gene TRBV7-2, with unresolved D. V lost 4 bases and J 0 bases, leaving 4 bases between the germline ends. This CDR3 region has 12 residues. Germline-derived CDR1 and CDR2 are SGHTA and FQGNSA.

This sequence joins TRBV6-5 and TRBJ1-1; 9 positions agree with TRBD1. This CDR3 spans 13 amino acids. Germline V gene lookup returns CDR1 MNHEY and CDR2 SVGAGI. The J segment lost 5 bases and the V segment lost 4 bases, leaving 2 bases of the junction unmatched. CDR3 nucleotides: TGTGCCAGCAGTTTGACAGGGGGGACTGAAGCTTTCTTT. Its translation is CASSLTGGTEAFF.

The chain couples TRBV12-3 or TRBV12-4 to TRBJ2-2; 7 nucleotides match TRBD1. The CDR3 runs 13 residues. V lost 6 bases, J lost 6 bases, and 4 bases stayed unmatched. For the CDR3, the DNA is TGTGCCAGCAGATCGGACAGGCCCGGGGAGCTGTTTTTT. It codes for CASRSDRPGELFF.

This clone has only one observation. V is TRBV4-2 and J is TRBJ2-7; 7 bases map to TRBD2. Germline V gene lookup returns CDR1 LGHNA and CDR2 YNFKEQ. Trimming removed 0 bases from V and 3 bases from J; junction bases left unmatched: 5. The CDR3 runs to 15 residues. The CDR3 DNA sequence: TGTGCCAGCAGCCAAGAGGTGGGGAGGGGCTACGAGCAGTACTTC. Its translation is CASSQEVGRGYEQYF.

The J gene is TRBJ2-3, the V gene TRBV5-4, with a possible D match to TRBD2 (5 bases). CDR1 is SGHNT, CDR2 YYREEE, per germline (reference sequence). The CDR3 extends over 16 amino acids. Trimming took off 0 bases at V and 0 bases at J, with 11 bases between the two ends. Written as DNA, the CDR3 is TGTGCCAGCAGCTTGGCCGGTGGGAGCAGCACAGATACGCAGTATTTT. Protein sequence: CASSLAGGSSTDTQYF.